This T cell receptor (beta chain) was identified in a study of cytomegalovirus exposure and HLA in healthy donors. The germline V and J ends were trimmed by 1 base and 0 bases, with 9 bases remaining between them. CDR3 length: 15 residues. Germline assignment: CDR1 SGHTA and CDR2 FQGNSA. Worth noting for this clone: Its antigen is still unknown.

Assay used: immunoSEQ multiplex PCR; TCRdb lists only in-frame clones, some missing. The profile shows 150,000 or so clones, roughly 89% of them singletons. Study-wide findings and caveats: Published work reported that the classifier diagnosed cytomegalovirus status with high specificity and sensitivity.

The material sequenced was PBMCs. The gene calls are TRBV7-2 and TRBJ1-1; D possibly corresponds to TRBD1 (5 bases). The receptor comes from a woman younger than 35 in good health and CMV-seropositive. The CDR3 reads CASSLDRLMNTEAFF. The CDR3 nucleotides are TGTGCCAGCAGCTTAGACAGGCTAATGAACACTGAAGCTTTCTTT.